This entry features one T cell receptor (beta chain) sequence. As yet, its antigen is unknown. PCR used 60 Vbeta primers and 13 Jbeta primers. Repertoires were generated with immunoSEQ multiplex PCR, while TCRdb's copy carries only in-frame clones and drops some. The data show more than 130,000 clones, around 81% seen once. The CDR3 is 15 residues long. Trimming left V 5 bases short and J 6 bases short, with 17 bases between. Germline assignment: CDR1 SEHNR and CDR2 FQNEAQ (reference sequence). This sample is drawn from a study of cytomegalovirus exposure and HLA in healthy donors. Study-wide points: The classifier was said to identify cytomegalovirus status with high specificity and sensitivity. Association of 15,000 to 20,000 TCR beta sequences with HLA alleles was found at 0.05 false discovery rate in a later analysis.

The specimen was PBMCs. The genes are TRBV7-9 and TRBJ2-1, with a tentative D call TRBD2 (5 bases). The receptor was derived from a man in his forties in good health and CMV-seropositive. The CDR3 is CASSVPGPAGNEQFF. In DNA form, the CDR3 reads TGTGCCAGCAGCGTACCGGGCCCGGCGGGCAATGAGCAGTTCTTC. The variable domain in full, with the rest retrieved from reference TRBV7-9 and TRBJ2-1, is DTGVSQNPRHKITKRGQNVTFRCDPISEHNRLYWYRQTLGQGPEFLTYFQNEAQLEKSRLLSDRFSAERPKGSFSTLEIQRTEQGDSAMYLCASSVPGPAGNEQFFGPGTRLTVL.